These 13 T cell receptor beta chains originate from one sample sequenced in a study of follicular helper T cells after annual influenza vaccination. Sequencing used immunoSEQ multiplex PCR; TCRdb keeps in-frame clones, though not all of them. The table records approximately 5,700 clones, around 82% of them present only once. Time point defined: 2015-2016 season, 7 days after influenza vaccination. Sequenced here: CXCR5+ CD38- circulating T follicular helper cells from blood, sampled 7 days after influenza vaccination. Subset here: circulating Tfh, non-naive CD4+CXCR5+PD-1+ (ICOS+CD38+ or ICOS-CD38-). These receptors were obtained from an adult who received the influenza vaccine.

This clone has only one observation. The V gene is TRBV6-1, the J gene TRBJ1-2; D is uncertain. V dropped 1 base and J dropped 5 bases, with 5 bases sitting between them. The germline gives CDR1 MNHNS, CDR2 SASEGT. This CDR3 has 12 amino acids. This CDR3 reads CASSEDRYGYTF. The CDR3 region has the DNA TGTGCCAGCAGTGAAGACCGTTATGGCTACACCTTC.

J is TRBJ1-4 and V is TRBV29-1, with 10 bases matching TRBD1. Germline CDR1 SQVTM, CDR2 ANQGSEA. J was trimmed by 3 bases and V by 6 bases; bases with no gene match: 4. The length of the CDR3 is 14 residues. The DNA for the CDR3 is TGCAGCGTCGGGACAGGGGTCTCTAATGAAAAACTGTTTTTT. Its translation: CSVGTGVSNEKLFF.

The CDR3 reads CASSILSRSEAFF. CDR3 DNA sequence: TGTGCCAGCAGCATCCTCAGCCGGTCTGAAGCTTTCTTT. The rearrangement joins TRBV7-8 to TRBJ1-1, with D unclear. Deletions cut 5 bases from V and 6 bases from J, with 13 bases between. Germline values: CDR1 SGHVS, CDR2 FQNEAQ. The CDR3 has 13 amino acids.

This rearrangement joins TRBV5-8 to TRBJ1-5; 7 nucleotides agree with TRBD1. This CDR3 region has 14 residues. Germline CDR1 reads SGHTS; CDR2 reads YDEGEE. Trimming at V came to 5 bases and at J to 2 bases, leaving 4 bases not matched to a gene. The CDR3 coding sequence is TGTGCCAGCAGTTTCACAGGGGGCAATCAGCCCCAGCATTTT. Its protein is CASSFTGGNQPQHF.

The gene calls are TRBV2 and TRBJ2-7; 7 nucleotides align to TRBD2. After removal of 8 bases from V and 6 bases from J, the junction contained 7 bases not matched to a gene. There are 12 residues in the CDR3. The germline V gene has CDR1 SNHLY and CDR2 FYNNEI. As DNA, the CDR3 is TGTGCCAGCCGGCGGGAGCCAGGCGAGCAGTACTTC. It yields the protein CASRREPGEQYF.

J is TRBJ2-5 and V is TRBV11-2; 12 nucleotides line up with TRBD2. The CDR3 extends over 16 amino acids. Germline V CDR1 and CDR2: SGHAT, FQNNGV. V shed 1 base and J 6 bases; nucleotides not matched to a gene: 6. The CDR3 protein is CASSLALAGGPKTQYF. The CDR3 nucleotides read TGTGCCAGCAGCTTAGCGCTAGCGGGAGGGCCTAAGACCCAGTACTTC.

The CDR3 region is CASSSGTSGRVTYF. Written as DNA, the CDR3 is TGTGCCAGCAGTTCCGGGACTAGCGGGAGGGTTACGTATTTT. The chain combines TRBV6-5 with TRBJ2-3, with 16 bases fitting TRBD2. The ends lost 4 bases at V and 14 bases at J; junction bases unmatched: 6. CDR3 length equals 14 residues. Germline CDR1 and CDR2: MNHEY and SVGAGI.

V gene TRBV4-2 combines with J gene TRBJ1-4, with no clear D. Germline V gives CDR1 LGHNA, CDR2 YNFKEQ. The CDR3 spans 14 residues. V shed 5 bases and J shed 5 bases, with 12 bases lying between them. In DNA form, the CDR3 reads TGTGCCAGCAGCGCACCCGGGAGGAATGAAAAACTGTTTTTT. Its translation is CASSAPGRNEKLFF.

This sequence joins TRBV5-6 and TRBJ1-2; 10 bases are a match to TRBD1. Germline CDR1 reads SGHDT; CDR2 reads YYEEEE. Trimming removed 3 bases from V and 3 bases from J; junction bases left unmatched: 5. CDR3 length: 15 residues. Here the CDR3 reads CASSSGQGFYYGYTF. In nucleotides, the CDR3 is TGTGCCAGCAGCTCGGGACAGGGGTTTTACTATGGCTACACCTTC.

The V and J genes are TRBV10-3 and TRBJ2-2; 8 bases align to TRBD1. CDR1 ENHRY and CDR2 SYGVKD come from the germline V gene. The CDR3 has 14 amino acids. The V segment lost 6 bases and the J segment 3 bases; nucleotides outside the gene matches: 3. The CDR3 DNA reads TGTGCCATCAGAGGACAGGGAGACACCGGGGAGCTGTTTTTT. Amino acid sequence: CAIRGQGDTGELFF.

The chain uses TRBV6-1 and TRBJ1-3, with a tentative D call TRBD1 (5 bases). CDR1 is MNHNS and CDR2 is SASEGT in the germline V gene. This CDR3 has 14 amino acids. Trimming took off 3 bases at V and 8 bases at J, with 14 bases between the two ends. CDR3 residues: CASSDAGGGDTIYF. The CDR3 DNA reads as TGTGCCAGCAGTGACGCCGGGGGGGGTGACACCATATATTTT.

This clone was found once. CDR3 in amino acids: CASSSAGARDTQYF. In DNA, the CDR3 is TGCGCCAGCAGCTCAGCGGGAGCAAGGGATACGCAGTATTTT. The chain joins TRBV5-1 to TRBJ2-3; 8 nucleotides align to TRBD2. The CDR3 loop spans 14 amino acids. V lost 3 bases and J lost 6; bases outside the gene matches: 6. Looked up from germline, CDR1 is SGHRS and CDR2 is YFSETQ.

V is TRBV2 and J is TRBJ2-5; D uncertain. CDR3 length: 15 amino acids. Trimming removed 0 bases from V and 1 base from J, with 9 bases in between. From germline, CDR1 is SNHLY and CDR2 FYNNEI. CDR3 residues: CASSEAPRRQETQYF. Written as DNA, the CDR3 is TGTGCCAGCAGTGAAGCCCCGCGGCGCCAAGAGACCCAGTACTTC. The variable domain in full, completed from reference TRBV2 and TRBJ2-5, reads EPEVTQTPSHQVTQMGQEVILRCVPISNHLYFYWYRQILGQKVEFLVSFYNNEISEKSEIFDDQFSVERPDGSNFTLKIRSTKLEDSAMYFCASSEAPRRQETQYFGPGTRLLVL.